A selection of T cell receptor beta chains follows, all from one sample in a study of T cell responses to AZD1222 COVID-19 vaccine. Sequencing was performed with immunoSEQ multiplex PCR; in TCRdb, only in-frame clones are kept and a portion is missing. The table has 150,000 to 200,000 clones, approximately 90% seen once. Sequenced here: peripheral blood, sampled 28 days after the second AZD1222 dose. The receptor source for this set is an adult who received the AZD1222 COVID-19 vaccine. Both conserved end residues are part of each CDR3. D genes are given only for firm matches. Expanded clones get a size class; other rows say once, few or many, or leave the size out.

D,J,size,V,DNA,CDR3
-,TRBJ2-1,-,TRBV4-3,TGCGCCAGCAGCCAAAGGTTTTTTGGGTCTTACAATGAGCAGTTCTTC,CASSQRFFGSYNEQFF
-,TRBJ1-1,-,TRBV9,TGTGCCAGCAGCCCGGAGGGGAGACCGAACACTGAAGCTTTCTTT,CASSPEGRPNTEAFF
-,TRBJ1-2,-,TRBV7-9,TGTGCCAGCAGCTTAGCTGGGGGTCGCGAGGGCTACACCTTC,CASSLAGGREGYTF
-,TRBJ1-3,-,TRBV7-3,TGTGCCAGCAGCACGGGACACTCCTCTGGAAACACCATATATTTT,CASSTGHSSGNTIYF
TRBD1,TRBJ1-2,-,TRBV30,TGTGCCTGCACAGGGGCGGGGGGTGGCTACACCTTC,CACTGAGGGYTF
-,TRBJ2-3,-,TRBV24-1,TGTGCCACCAGTGGGGGGCCAGGGGCTAGCACAGATACGCAGTATTTT,CATSGGPGASTDTQYF
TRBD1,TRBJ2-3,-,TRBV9,TGTGCCAGCAGCGCGAACAGGGGGGAGGGCACAGATACGCAGTATTTT,CASSANRGEGTDTQYF
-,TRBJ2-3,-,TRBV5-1,TGCGCCAGCCAGAACAGGGCTAATACGCAGTATTTT,CASQNRANTQYF
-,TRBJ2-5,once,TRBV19,TGTGCCAGTAGACCGGGACTTCAAGAGACCCAGTACTTC,CASRPGLQETQYF
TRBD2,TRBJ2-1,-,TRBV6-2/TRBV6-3,TGTGCCAGCAGCCGGACTAGCGGGGCATACAATGAGCAGTTCTTC,CASSRTSGAYNEQFF
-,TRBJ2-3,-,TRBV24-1,TGTGCCACCAGTGAATCCGGGCCTAGGGGCGCAGATACGCAGTATTTT,CATSESGPRGADTQYF
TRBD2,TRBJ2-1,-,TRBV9,TGTGCCAGCAGCGTAGAGGCGGGGGGGTCTTTCAATGAGCAGTTCTTC,CASSVEAGGSFNEQFF
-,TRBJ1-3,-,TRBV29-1,TGCAGCGCCCGAATTCCCCTTACGACCCCCTCTGGAAACACCATATATTTT,CSARIPLTTPSGNTIYF
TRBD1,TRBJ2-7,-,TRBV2,TGTGCCAGCCAGAGGACAGGGGCCTACGAGCAGTACTTC,CASQRTGAYEQYF
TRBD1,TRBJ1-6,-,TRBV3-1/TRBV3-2,TGTGCCAGCAGCACCCTCGGGACAGGGAAATCACCCCTCCACTTT,CASSTLGTGKSPLHF
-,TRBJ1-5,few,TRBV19,TGTGCCAGTAGTACCGGGACATACAATCAGCCCCAGCATTTT,CASSTGTYNQPQHF
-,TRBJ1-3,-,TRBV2,TGTGCCAGCAGTGAGATCACGACGACAGGAGAAAACACCATATATTTT,CASSEITTTGENTIYF
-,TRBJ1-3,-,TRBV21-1,TGTGCCAGCAGCTTTCGAGGAGGGGTGGGGAGATGGACCATATATTTT,CASSFRGGVGRWTIYF
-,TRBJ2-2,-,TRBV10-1,TGCGCCAGCAGTGGACAATTCACCGGGGAGCTGTTTTTT,CASSGQFTGELFF
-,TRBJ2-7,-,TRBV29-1,TGCAGCGTTGCCTCCGGGGAGCCCATTTACGAGCAGTACTTC,CSVASGEPIYEQYF
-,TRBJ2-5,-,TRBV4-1,TGCGCCAGCAGCTTTGGATCCTCCGGGGAGACCCAGTACTTC,CASSFGSSGETQYF
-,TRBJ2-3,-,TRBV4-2,TGTGCCAGCAGCCAAGCGCGGGGCACAGATACGCAGTATTTT,CASSQARGTDTQYF
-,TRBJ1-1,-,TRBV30,TGTGCCTGGAGTCTGAACACTGAAGCTTTCTTT,CAWSLNTEAFF
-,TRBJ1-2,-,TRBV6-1,TGTGCCAGCAGTGAAGGGGGGGGTACCTATGGCTACACCTTC,CASSEGGGTYGYTF
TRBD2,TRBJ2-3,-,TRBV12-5,TGTGCTAGTGGCCGGGAGGTGGATACGCAGTATTTT,CASGREVDTQYF
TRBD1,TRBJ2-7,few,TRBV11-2,TGTGCCAGCAGCTTAGCTACAGGGGGCGGCGAGCAGTACTTC,CASSLATGGGEQYF
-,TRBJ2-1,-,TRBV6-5,TGTGCCAGCAGTCTGCGAGGGGAGCAGTTCTTC,CASSLRGEQFF
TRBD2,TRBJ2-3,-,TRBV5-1,TGCGCCAGCAGCTTCCTGACTAGCGGGAGTGGGGCAGATACGCAGTATTTT,CASSFLTSGSGADTQYF